This T cell receptor (beta chain) comes out of a study of blood T cell repertoires in COVID-19 (dated by TCRdb to the early 2020s). Background on the whole study: Samples from collaborators originated in the United States, Italy and Spain and spanned both the acute and convalescent phases of COVID-19. The material from the prospective study consisted of cDNA or gDNA derived from T cells, B-cell-depleted T cells, or PBMCs. Subjects who had been exposed to COVID-19, were actively infected with it, or had recovered from it provided the deeply sampled blood TCRbeta repertoires that made up the dataset. The repertoires were made available in a free public database intended to serve as a resource for research on the immune response to SARS-CoV-2. The samples were drawn from two sources: the first 160 participants of the ongoing ImmuneRACE study, and about 1,300 subjects contributed by 6 global collaborators. Sample metadata almost always included a de-identified subject ID, COVID-19 status, age in years and sex. Where available, HLA class I and class II types were obtained from metadata supplied by the sample provider rather than from assay-based typing.

Enrolling through a virtual design, the prospective study's participants ranged in age from roughly 18 to 95 years and lived across 24 United States geographic areas. Cohort assignment in the prospective study relied on participant-reported clinical history from a screening survey and a study questionnaire. Recovered participants in ImmuneRACE Cohort 3 were defined by two consecutive negative NP/OP PCR tests, clearance by a healthcare professional, or resolution of symptoms. In the prospective study, whole blood, serum and a nasopharyngeal or oropharyngeal swab were collected from each participant by mobile phlebotomists. Participants in the prospective study had the option to provide additional blood draws and questionnaires over a roughly two-month period. Before DNA extraction, blood samples from the prospective study were shipped at room temperature or frozen. The immunoSEQ Assay, a bias-controlled multiplex PCR, was used to amplify TCRbeta CDR3 regions from genomic DNA. Under the source paper's analysis protocol: Within the assay, amplification of reference gene primers was used to estimate how many nucleated cells each sample contained. To quantify the absolute abundance of each unique TCRbeta CDR3 rearrangement, sequence reads were collapsed and filtered. For each sample, productive Simpson clonality was calculated as the square root of Simpson's diversity index across productive rearrangements. TCRdb limited this immuneACCESS table to in-frame rearrangements with V and J called. A share of clones is missing; checked studies link under half to unresolved V genes, and the rest is unexplained. V and J calls and clone size are as listed in that table; D and trimming were resolved from the DNA. The sample table shows more than 150,000 clones, and more than 75% are seen once. Jointly, the top ten make up roughly 17% of the sample.

The study at large found these results: The quantity of clinical and demographic metadata differed by source and by participant and was supplied without curation.

As concerns this clone: Its antigen is still unknown. Base qualities are not provided; no much larger clone lies one nucleotide away.

The sequence derives from a woman aged 50 to 65 who had recovered from COVID-19. The material sequenced was PBMCs or T cells enriched from blood (not recorded which).

This receptor carries the CDR3 CASSLRGREQYF. The DNA reads as follows: TGTGCCAGCAGCTTGAGGGGGCGCGAGCAGTACTTC. Recombination connected TRBV5-6 to TRBJ2-7; TRBD1 lines up with 7 middle nucleotides. Including the terminal cysteine and phenylalanine, the CDR3 comprises 12 residues. The retained sequence is limited to the CDR3, 36 bases, with the frame set at the first base. V lost 1 base and J lost 6 bases, and the count of bases not matched to a germline gene is 1. CDR1 is given as SGHDT and CDR2 as YYEEEE, both from the germline V gene. Supplemented by the reference TRBV5-6 and TRBJ2-7 proteins around the CDR3, the complete variable domain is DAGVTQSPTHLIKTRGQQVTLRCSPKSGHDTVSWYQQALGQGPQFIFQYYEEEERQRGNFPDRFSGHQFPNYSSELNVNALLLGDSALYLCASSLRGREQYFGPGTRLTVT.